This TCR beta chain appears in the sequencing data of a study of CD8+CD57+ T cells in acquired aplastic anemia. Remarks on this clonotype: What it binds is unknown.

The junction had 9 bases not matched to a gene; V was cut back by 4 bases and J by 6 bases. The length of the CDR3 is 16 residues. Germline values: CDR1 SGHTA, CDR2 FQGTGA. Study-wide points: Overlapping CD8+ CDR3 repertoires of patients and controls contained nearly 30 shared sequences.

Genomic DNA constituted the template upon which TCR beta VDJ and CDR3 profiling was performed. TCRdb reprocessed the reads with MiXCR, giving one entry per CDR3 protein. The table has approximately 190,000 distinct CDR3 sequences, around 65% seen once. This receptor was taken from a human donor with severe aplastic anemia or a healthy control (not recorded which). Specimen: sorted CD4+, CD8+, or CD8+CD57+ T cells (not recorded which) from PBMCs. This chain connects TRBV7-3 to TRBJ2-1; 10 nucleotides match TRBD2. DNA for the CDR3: TGTGCCAGCAGCTCGAATGCTAGCGGGGGAATCAATGAGCAGTTCTTC. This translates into CASSSNASGGINEQFF.